One and the same sample provided the 21 T cell receptor beta chains below, sequenced in a study of T cell changes during pregnancy in multiple sclerosis. Data came from immunoSEQ multiplex PCR; TCRdb stores just in-frame clones and leaves some out. The table shows some 46,000 clones, with 92% occurring only once. The source was peripheral blood, collected in the third trimester of pregnancy. These receptors were collected from a female donor with multiple sclerosis, enrolled in a pregnancy study.

This clone has only one observation. The rearrangement joins TRBV29-1 to TRBJ2-5; 10 nucleotides match TRBD1. CDR1 is SQVTM and CDR2 is ANQGSEA in the germline V gene. V was clipped by 6 bases and J by 5 bases; unmatched bases: 3. This CDR3 is built from 12 residues. The CDR3 spells CSVTGGVETQYF. As DNA, the CDR3 is TGCAGCGTGACAGGGGGCGTGGAGACCCAGTACTTC. The full variable domain, rest sourced from reference TRBV29-1 and TRBJ2-5, is SAVISQKPSRDICQRGTSLTIQCQVDSQVTMMFWYRQQPGQSLTLIATANQGSEATYESGFVIDKFPISRPNLTFSTLTVSNMSPEDSSIYLCSVTGGVETQYFGPGTRLLVL.

This clone appeared once. V usage is TRBV10-1 and J usage is TRBJ2-2; weak D call: TRBD2 (6 bases). Germline CDR1 reads WNHNN; CDR2 reads SYGVQD (reference sequence). The length of the CDR3 is 16 residues. V was pared by 3 bases and J by 0 bases, with 11 bases between. The CDR3 sequence: CASSDLGGANTGELFF. The CDR3 nucleotides are TGCGCCAGCAGTGATCTAGGAGGGGCGAACACCGGGGAGCTGTTTTTT.

This chain links TRBV5-1 with TRBJ1-4; D unresolved. CDR3 length: 14 amino acids. V dropped 4 bases and J dropped 3 bases, with 10 bases sitting between them. The germline V gene encodes CDR1 SGHRS and CDR2 YFSETQ. This CDR3 reads CASSPFGANEKLFF. CDR3 coding DNA: TGCGCCAGCAGCCCGTTCGGAGCTAATGAAAAACTGTTTTTT.

This chain uses TRBV7-9 with TRBJ1-5; TRBD1 agrees at 9 bases. The germline gives CDR1 SEHNR, CDR2 FQNEAQ (reference sequence). V shed 5 bases and J 8 bases; nucleotides not matched to a gene: 7. The CDR3 is 14 amino acids. The CDR3, as DNA: TGTGCCAGCAGCCCTGACAGGGGGAGTGAGCCCCAGCATTTT. Translation gives CASSPDRGSEPQHF.

This clone was seen once. V usage is TRBV6-1 and J usage is TRBJ1-6; 7 nucleotides agree with TRBD1. CDR3 length equals 15 residues. Germline V gives CDR1 MNHNS, CDR2 SASEGT. J was trimmed by 8 bases and V by 2 bases; bases with no gene match: 6. The CDR3 sequence is CASSEKTGTYSPLHF. DNA of the CDR3: TGTGCCAGCAGTGAAAAGACAGGGACATATTCACCCCTCCACTTT.

The chain employs TRBV30 and TRBJ1-1; the D is unclear. V lost 7 bases, J lost 8 bases, and 8 bases lay in between. The CDR3 sequence is 9 residues long. Germline V lookup: CDR1 GTSNPN, CDR2 SVGIG (reference sequence). The chain's CDR3 is CALEQEAFF. The CDR3 DNA reads TGTGCCTTAGAGCAAGAAGCTTTCTTT.

The chain links TRBV29-1 to TRBJ1-1; 8 bases map to TRBD1. The J segment lost 4 bases and the V segment lost 6 bases, leaving 7 bases of the junction unmatched. The CDR3 extends over 13 amino acids. Germline V gene lookup returns CDR1 SQVTM and CDR2 ANQGSEA. CDR3 DNA sequence: TGCAGCGTAGGGATACAGGGGGGCACTGAAGCTTTCTTT. Encoded protein: CSVGIQGGTEAFF.

The rearrangement joins TRBV10-3 to TRBJ2-1, with D tentatively TRBD2 (5 bases). V was clipped by 6 bases and J by 10 bases, with 16 bases between them. This CDR3 spans 13 amino acids. Germline V gene sequence: CDR1 ENHRY, CDR2 SYGVKD. The CDR3 spells CAISDPTEAEQFF. CDR3 sequence (DNA): TGTGCCATCAGCGACCCCACGGAGGCAGAGCAGTTCTTC.

This sequence joins TRBV4-1 and TRBJ2-3, with 8 bases lining up with TRBD2. The CDR3 is made up of 16 amino acids. Unmatched junction bases numbered 11, after V lost 4 bases and J lost 5 bases. Per the germline V gene, CDR1 is MGHRA and CDR2 is YSYEKL. Here the CDR3 reads CASSRGFGRAVDTQYF. The CDR3 DNA is TGCGCCAGCAGCCGGGGGTTCGGGAGGGCCGTAGATACGCAGTATTTT.

V gene TRBV6-1 combines with J gene TRBJ2-2, with 8 positions matching TRBD1. V trimming: 2 bases; J trimming: 4 bases; junction bases outside the gene matches: 3. CDR3 length: 15 amino acids. The germline gives CDR1 MNHNS, CDR2 SASEGT. CDR3 residues: CASSEQGAGTGELFF. As DNA, the CDR3 is TGTGCCAGCAGTGAACAGGGGGCGGGCACCGGGGAGCTGTTTTTT.

The chain recombines TRBV29-1 with TRBJ2-7, with a tentative D call TRBD2 (5 bases). The CDR3 spans 13 residues. Germline V gene lookup returns CDR1 SQVTM and CDR2 ANQGSEA. Trimming took off 6 bases at V and 1 base at J, with 13 bases between the two ends. The CDR3 loop is CSVYLGGSYEQYF. CDR3 nucleotides: TGCAGCGTATACTTGGGCGGGTCCTACGAGCAGTACTTC.

The chain is built from TRBV18 and TRBJ2-1; TRBD2 agrees at 8 bases. The CDR3 length is 15 residues. Germline V gene data show CDR1 as KGHSH and CDR2 as LQKENI. Losses at the gene ends were 1 base for V and 3 bases for J; bases not matched to a gene: 2. The CDR3 DNA reads as TGTGCCAGCTCACCACTTAGCGGGAACTACAATGAGCAGTTCTTC. It is translated as CASSPLSGNYNEQFF.

The chain carries TRBV5-1 and TRBJ2-1; tentatively, D is TRBD2 (5 bases). The CDR3 is made up of 14 amino acids. CDR1 SGHRS and CDR2 YFSETQ come from the germline V gene. V dropped 2 bases and J dropped 3 bases, with 9 bases sitting between them. CDR3 in DNA: TGCGCCAGCAGCTTAGCGGAACGCTACAATGAGCAGTTCTTC. Translating gives CASSLAERYNEQFF.

V and J are TRBV5-1 and TRBJ1-3; D is undetermined. Germline V gene lookup returns CDR1 SGHRS and CDR2 YFSETQ. Trimming shortened V by 4 bases and J by 4 bases, and 12 bases separated the two germline ends. CDR3 length: 14 residues. CDR3 loop: CASSRGPEGNTIYF. CDR3 coding DNA: TGCGCCAGCAGCCGAGGGCCGGAGGGAAACACCATATATTTT.

The chain recombines TRBV28 with TRBJ2-7; 14 nucleotides match TRBD2. The V segment lost 6 bases and the J segment 5 bases; nucleotides outside the gene matches: 18. Germline V lookup: CDR1 MDHEN, CDR2 SYDVKM. CDR3 length: 19 amino acids. The CDR3 loop is CASRRSRDRGLAGAHEQYF. The CDR3 coding sequence is TGTGCCAGCAGGCGAAGCCGGGACAGGGGACTAGCGGGAGCCCACGAGCAGTACTTC.

V and J are TRBV2 and TRBJ1-1; no clear D. V was pared by 4 bases and J by 3 bases, with 6 bases between. Germline lookup yields CDR1 SNHLY and CDR2 FYNNEI. This CDR3 is 12 amino acids long. The chain's CDR3 is CASSGLDTEAFF. The CDR3 DNA reads as TGTGCCAGCAGTGGCTTAGACACTGAAGCTTTCTTT. Complete variable domain (other parts from reference TRBV2 and TRBJ1-1): EPEVTQTPSHQVTQMGQEVILRCVPISNHLYFYWYRQILGQKVEFLVSFYNNEISEKSEIFDDQFSVERPDGSNFTLKIRSTKLEDSAMYFCASSGLDTEAFFGQGTRLTVV.

V gene TRBV18 combines with J gene TRBJ1-2; 8 bases are a match to TRBD1. This CDR3 has 13 residues. V lost 6 bases, J lost 4 bases, and 4 bases stayed unmatched. Germline values: CDR1 KGHSH, CDR2 LQKENI. CDR3 sequence: CASSQGQGYGYTF. The CDR3 DNA sequence: TGTGCCAGCTCTCAAGGACAGGGCTATGGCTACACCTTC. Full variable domain (outside the CDR3, taken from reference TRBV18 and TRBJ1-2): NAGVMQNPRHLVRRRGQEARLRCSPMKGHSHVYWYRQLPEEGLKFMVYLQKENIIDESGMPKERFSAEFPKEGPSILRIQQVVRGDSAAYFCASSQGQGYGYTFGSGTRLTVV.

V gene TRBV4-1 combines with J gene TRBJ1-2, with D uncertain. The CDR3 runs to 14 residues. V lost 0 bases and J lost 5, with 10 bases in between. Per the germline V gene, CDR1 is MGHRA and CDR2 is YSYEKL. The CDR3 DNA is TGCGCCAGCAGCCAAGACGTCTCTCTTTATGGCTACACCTTC. Its protein product is CASSQDVSLYGYTF.

As DNA, the CDR3 is TGTGCCATCAGTGGGGGGCATTACGAGCAGTACTTC. Its protein is CAISGGHYEQYF. The V gene is TRBV10-3, the J gene TRBJ2-7; TRBD1 is a possible D gene (6 bases). CDR1 is ENHRY and CDR2 is SYGVKD in the germline V gene. There are 12 residues in the CDR3. The ends were cut back, 4 bases at V and 4 bases at J, with 8 bases in the middle.

J is TRBJ2-1 and V is TRBV27; TRBD2 aligns across 10 bases. The CDR3 extends over 15 amino acids. V trimming: 6 bases; J trimming: 5 bases; junction bases outside the gene matches: 7. Germline V gene sequence: CDR1 MNHEY, CDR2 SMNVEV (reference sequence). The CDR3 spells CASSPTSGANNEQFF. The CDR3 region has the DNA TGTGCCAGCAGCCCCACTAGCGGGGCTAACAATGAGCAGTTCTTC.

The chain recombines TRBV7-9 with TRBJ2-4; the match to TRBD2 covers 12 bases. This CDR3 has 19 amino acids. Germline assignment: CDR1 SEHNR and CDR2 FQNEAQ (reference sequence). J was trimmed by 2 bases and V by 3 bases; bases with no gene match: 11. CDR3 nucleotide sequence: TGTGCCAGCAGCTTTTCGACTAGCGGGAGTGCTAGGACCAAAAACATTCAGTACTTC. Translated: CASSFSTSGSARTKNIQYF.